The 28 T cell receptor beta chains reported below all come from one sample, sequenced in a study of cytomegalovirus exposure and HLA in healthy donors (dated by TCRdb to 2016 to 2017). Library generation was performed with the immunoSEQ multiplex PCR assay. A mixture of 60 forward primers for TCR Vbeta segments and 13 reverse primers for TCR Jbeta segments was used in the multiplex PCR. The immuneACCESS repertoire file appears here via TCRdb, limited to in-frame rearrangements. These files lack a portion of the clones; in checked studies, under half of the deficit traces to unresolved V genes, and the cause of the others is not known. The sample table gives about 30,000 clones. Together, the top ten hold approximately 4.8% of the sample. The sequencing input was PBMCs. Receptors were obtained from a female donor in good health and CMV-seronegative.

This chain links TRBV6-5 with TRBJ2-5, with D uncertain. Germline values: CDR1 MNHEY, CDR2 SVGAGI. The CDR3 totals 15 residues. V lost 0 bases, J lost 1 base, and 9 bases lay in between. The CDR3 DNA reads TGTGCCAGCAGTTACTCTGGCGGATTCCAAGAGACCCAGTACTTC. Amino acids: CASSYSGGFQETQYF.

The chain joins TRBV18 to TRBJ1-1; TRBD1 is a possible D gene (5 bases). Germline CDR1 is KGHSH and CDR2 is LQKENI. This CDR3 spans 14 amino acids. Trimming removed 1 base at V and 4 bases at J, with 10 bases between. CDR3 nucleotide sequence: TGTGCCAGCTCACCACAGGGGTCGGGCACTGAAGCTTTCTTT. Residues: CASSPQGSGTEAFF.

This chain connects TRBV7-3 to TRBJ1-1, with TRBD1 matching 7 bases. The CDR3 totals 11 residues. Germline V gives CDR1 SGHTA, CDR2 FQGTGA. V lost 4 bases to trimming and J lost 7 bases; unmatched junction nucleotides: 0. This CDR3 is CASSSGGEAFF. CDR3 bases: TGTGCCAGCAGCTCAGGGGGTGAAGCTTTCTTT.

This chain uses TRBV6-5 with TRBJ1-1; 7 bases line up with TRBD1. The CDR3 contains 14 residues. With 5 bases clipped from V and 3 bases from J, the junction kept 6 bases outside the gene matches. Germline lookup yields CDR1 MNHEY and CDR2 SVGAGI. CDR3 residues: CASSDRDSDTEAFF. The DNA for the CDR3 is TGTGCCAGCAGTGACAGGGATTCGGACACTGAAGCTTTCTTT.

The chain employs TRBV29-1 and TRBJ2-5; D remains ambiguous. This CDR3 spans 13 amino acids. Trimming cost V 8 bases and J 1 base, with 14 bases left between them. Germline values: CDR1 SQVTM, CDR2 ANQGSEA. The CDR3 is CSHALRSQETQYF. Written as DNA, the CDR3 is TGCAGCCATGCCCTTAGGAGCCAAGAGACCCAGTACTTC.

The chain uses TRBV18 and TRBJ1-4, with a tentative D call TRBD1 (5 bases). From germline, CDR1 is KGHSH and CDR2 LQKENI. Trimming shortened V by 1 base and J by 2 bases, and 11 bases separated the two germline ends. The CDR3 extends over 16 amino acids. The CDR3 DNA follows: TGTGCCAGCTCACCACAGGGACTGGGGACTAATGAAAAACTGTTTTTT. It yields the protein CASSPQGLGTNEKLFF.

V usage is TRBV19 and J usage is TRBJ1-2; D is ambiguous. V gave up 5 bases and J gave up 1 base, with 14 bases separating them. The CDR3 contains 15 residues. Germline CDR1 reads LNHDA; CDR2 reads SQIVND (reference sequence). CDR3 residues: CASSVGVVDNYGYTF. CDR3 sequence (DNA): TGTGCCAGTAGTGTGGGAGTAGTAGATAACTATGGCTACACCTTC.

V is TRBV13 and J is TRBJ2-7, with 11 bases fitting TRBD2. V shed 4 bases and J 3 bases; nucleotides not matched to a gene: 8. The CDR3 sequence is 16 residues long. Per germline, CDR1 PRHDT and CDR2 FYEKMQ (reference sequence). CDR3 region: CASSSKTSGVHYEQYF. The CDR3 DNA is TGTGCCAGCAGCTCAAAGACTAGCGGGGTCCACTACGAGCAGTACTTC.

The chain uses TRBV20-1 and TRBJ2-2; D is possibly TRBD2 (6 bases). This CDR3 has 11 residues. Trimming removed 5 bases at V and 8 bases at J, with 9 bases between. Per the germline V gene, CDR1 is DFQATT and CDR2 is SNEGSKA (reference sequence). The chain's CDR3 is CSAPGRGELFF. The CDR3 DNA sequence: TGCAGTGCTCCGGGGAGGGGGGAGCTGTTTTTT.

V usage is TRBV6-6 and J usage is TRBJ1-5; 9 bases fit TRBD1. CDR1 is MNHNY and CDR2 is SVGAGI in the germline V gene (reference sequence). V gave up 6 bases and J gave up 5 bases; unmatched junction bases: 8. The CDR3 has 15 amino acids. As DNA, the CDR3 is TGTGCCAGCAGCTACCAAACAGGGGGCGATCAGCCCCAGCATTTT. It encodes CASSYQTGGDQPQHF.

V and J are TRBV6-6 and TRBJ1-2; D unclear. Trimming shortened V by 0 bases and J by 6 bases, and 8 bases separated the two germline ends. CDR1 MNHNY and CDR2 SVGAGI come from the germline V gene (reference sequence). The CDR3 totals 13 residues. CDR3 protein: CASSYSIGDGYTF. The DNA of the CDR3 is TGTGCCAGCAGTTACTCGATCGGAGATGGCTACACCTTC.

The chain employs TRBV7-3 and TRBJ2-2; the match to TRBD1 covers 11 bases. The CDR3 has 16 amino acids. Trimming took 5 bases from V and 4 from J; bases not matched to a gene: 6. Germline CDR1 and CDR2: SGHTA and FQGTGA. CDR3 DNA sequence: TGTGCCAGCAGCCTAGGACAGGGGGCGAGCACCGGGGAGCTGTTTTTT. Amino acid sequence: CASSLGQGASTGELFF.

The V and J genes are TRBV28 and TRBJ1-5; 8 bases fit TRBD1. The CDR3 runs 16 residues. Germline CDR1 is MDHEN and CDR2 is SYDVKM. V lost 6 bases and J lost 0; bases outside the gene matches: 7. The CDR3 nucleotides read TGTGCCAGCAGCCCCGGGACAGGTTTTAGCAATCAGCCCCAGCATTTT. Translated, it gives CASSPGTGFSNQPQHF.

This rearrangement joins TRBV7-9 to TRBJ2-7; D is perhaps TRBD1 (5 bases). Germline CDR1 reads SEHNR; CDR2 reads FQNEAQ (reference sequence). The CDR3 totals 14 residues. The V and J ends lost 5 bases and 2 bases respectively, with 13 bases between them. The CDR3 protein is CASSPRDSTYEQYF. CDR3 nucleotide sequence: TGTGCCAGCAGCCCGCGCGACAGCACCTACGAGCAGTACTTC.

The V call is TRBV11-1, the J call TRBJ2-4, with unresolved D. The CDR3 spans 13 residues. Trimming removed 3 bases from V and 4 bases from J, with 7 bases in between. From germline, CDR1 is SGHAT and CDR2 FQDESV (reference sequence). DNA of the CDR3: TGTGCCAGCAGCTTGGAGCCGAAAAACATTCAGTACTTC. Its protein product is CASSLEPKNIQYF. Filled out from reference TRBV11-1 and TRBJ2-4, the complete variable domain reads EAEVAQSPRYKITEKSQAVAFWCDPISGHATLYWYRQILGQGPELLVQFQDESVVDDSQLPKDRFSAERLKGVDSTLKIQPAELGDSAMYLCASSLEPKNIQYFGAGTRLSVL.

The chain couples TRBV9 to TRBJ2-1, with D tentatively TRBD2 (5 bases). The germline gives CDR1 SGDLS, CDR2 YYNGEE. The ends were cut back, 3 bases at V and 9 bases at J, with 10 bases in the middle. This CDR3 is 12 amino acids long. CDR3 loop: CASSAAEGEQFF. CDR3 in DNA: TGTGCCAGCAGCGCCGCAGAGGGTGAGCAGTTCTTC.

The chain recombines TRBV29-1 with TRBJ1-2; 7 nucleotides match TRBD1. V lost 3 bases and J lost 2; bases outside the gene matches: 6. This CDR3 spans 14 amino acids. In germline, CDR1 is SQVTM, CDR2 ANQGSEA. The CDR3 here is CSVEPRGQNYGYTF. DNA for the CDR3: TGCAGCGTTGAGCCGAGGGGGCAGAACTATGGCTACACCTTC. The complete variable domain, with remaining parts taken from reference TRBV29-1 and TRBJ1-2, reads SAVISQKPSRDICQRGTSLTIQCQVDSQVTMMFWYRQQPGQSLTLIATANQGSEATYESGFVIDKFPISRPNLTFSTLTVSNMSPEDSSIYLCSVEPRGQNYGYTFGSGTRLTVV.

J is TRBJ2-7 and V is TRBV10-3, with D perhaps matching TRBD1 (5 bases). The CDR3 loop spans 13 amino acids. V was trimmed by 2 bases and J by 1 base, leaving 6 bases between them. Germline CDR1 is ENHRY and CDR2 is SYGVKD. This CDR3 reads CAISEPGSYEQYF. Written as DNA, the CDR3 is TGTGCCATCAGTGAGCCAGGGTCCTACGAGCAGTACTTC.

The CDR3 region has the DNA TGTGCCAGCAGCGCACCGGGACAGGGACCCGACAATGAGCAGTTCTTC. Residues: CASSAPGQGPDNEQFF. The chain recombines TRBV9 with TRBJ2-1; 9 nucleotides align to TRBD1. Looked up from germline, CDR1 is SGDLS and CDR2 is YYNGEE. After removal of 3 bases from V and 5 bases from J, the junction contained 9 bases not matched to a gene. The CDR3 covers 16 residues. Using reference TRBV9 and TRBJ2-1 for the parts outside the CDR3, the full variable domain is DSGVTQTPKHLITATGQRVTLRCSPRSGDLSVYWYQQSLDQGLQFLIQYYNGEERAKGNILERFSAQQFPDLHSELNLSSLELGDSALYFCASSAPGQGPDNEQFFGPGTRLTVL.

This sequence joins TRBV5-1 and TRBJ2-1; no firm D call. The V gene's germline CDR1 is SGHRS and CDR2 YFSETQ. Trimming left V 4 bases short and J 8 bases short, with 13 bases between. This CDR3 has 13 residues. CDR3 sequence: CASSDSAYDEQFF. Here the CDR3 DNA reads TGCGCCAGCAGCGATTCAGCGTACGATGAGCAGTTCTTC.

The genes are TRBV7-3 and TRBJ2-3; D gene uncertain. Trimming removed 5 bases from V and 6 bases from J, with 12 bases in between. The germline gives CDR1 SGHTA, CDR2 FQGTGA. This CDR3 is 13 amino acids long. CDR3 nucleotides: TGTGCCAGCAGCCTCGCCAGTATGGATACGCAGTATTTT. Translation gives CASSLASMDTQYF. The full variable domain, rest sourced from reference TRBV7-3 and TRBJ2-3, is GAGVSQTPSNKVTEKGKYVELRCDPISGHTALYWYRQSLGQGPEFLIYFQGTGAADDSGLPNDRFFAVRPEGSVSTLKIQRTERGDSAVYLCASSLASMDTQYFGPGTRLTVL.

The chain employs TRBV11-2 and TRBJ1-1, with D possibly being TRBD1 (5 bases). Germline V CDR1 and CDR2: SGHAT, FQNNGV. The CDR3 length is 15 residues. The V end was cut by 0 bases, the J end by 0 bases, with 8 bases between. The CDR3 bases are TGTGCCAGCAGCTTAGATGGGGCCCTGAACACTGAAGCTTTCTTT. It yields the protein CASSLDGALNTEAFF.

The chain recombines TRBV19 with TRBJ2-1; 9 bases align to TRBD1. Looked up from germline, CDR1 is LNHDA and CDR2 is SQIVND (reference sequence). The CDR3 sequence is 15 residues long. The trim removed 7 bases at V and 1 base at J, leaving 5 bases unmatched. The CDR3 is CASTLDRGSYNEQFF. The CDR3 DNA sequence: TGTGCCAGTACCCTGGACAGGGGATCCTACAATGAGCAGTTCTTC.

The chain has TRBV14 and TRBJ1-2, with D unresolved. CDR1 is SGHDN and CDR2 is FVKESK in the germline V gene. There are 13 residues in the CDR3. Trimming left V 0 bases short and J 4 bases short, with 6 bases between. CDR3 nucleotide sequence: TGTGCCAGCAGCCAAGATCTCAGCTATGGCTACACCTTC. The encoded protein is CASSQDLSYGYTF. Combining the CDR3 with reference TRBV14 and TRBJ1-2 gives the whole variable domain EAGVTQFPSHSVIEKGQTVTLRCDPISGHDNLYWYRRVMGKEIKFLLHFVKESKQDESGMPNNRFLAERTGGTYSTLKVQPAELEDSGVYFCASSQDLSYGYTFGSGTRLTVV.

V usage is TRBV4-3 and J usage is TRBJ2-6; the match to TRBD1 covers 11 bases. Germline assignment: CDR1 LGHNA and CDR2 YSLEER. Trimming cost V 3 bases and J 3 bases; bases outside gene matches: 7. The CDR3 has 18 residues. The CDR3 region is CASSQFGQGASGANVLTF. The CDR3 region has the DNA TGCGCCAGCAGCCAGTTTGGACAGGGGGCGAGTGGGGCCAACGTCCTGACTTTC.

The chain is built from TRBV27 and TRBJ2-7; TRBD2 matches at 8 bases. The CDR3 is 17 residues long. Germline V gene sequence: CDR1 MNHEY, CDR2 SMNVEV (reference sequence). Trimming at V came to 2 bases and at J to 0 bases, leaving 9 bases not matched to a gene. The CDR3 DNA is TGTGCCAGCAGTTTACTGGGGAGTAGCGGGAACTCCTACGAGCAGTACTTC. Its protein is CASSLLGSSGNSYEQYF.

J is TRBJ1-2 and V is TRBV19; weak D call: TRBD1 (6 bases). There are 13 residues in the CDR3. With 5 bases removed from V and 9 bases from J, the gap between germline ends came to 16 bases. Germline CDR1 LNHDA, CDR2 SQIVND (reference sequence). The CDR3 DNA reads TGTGCCAGTAGTTTATCAGGGGCGGGCAGCTACACCTTC. Its translation is CASSLSGAGSYTF.

The chain has TRBV5-1 and TRBJ2-3; 12 bases map to TRBD2. The CDR3 length is 18 residues. The germline CDR1 and CDR2 sequences are SGHRS and YFSETQ. V lost 7 bases, J lost 0 bases, and 12 bases stayed unmatched. The CDR3 region has the DNA TGCGCCAGCGCAGTACTAGCGGGGGGTCAACCTAGCACAGATACGCAGTATTTT. Translation: CASAVLAGGQPSTDTQYF.